This T cell receptor beta chain was identified in a study of OX40 agonist ivuxolimab in advanced cancers. Looking at the study overall: Patients were treated with intravenous ivuxolimab, dosed at 0.01 to 10 mg/kg and infused every 2 weeks. Three patients, one with hepatocellular carcinoma and two with cutaneous melanoma, responded partially.

TCRdb keeps only in-frame clones here, not all; method: immunoSEQ multiplex PCR. The sample consists of 55,000 to 70,000 clones, approximately 80% of them appearing once. Germline V gene lookup returns CDR1 SGHRS and CDR2 YFSETQ. V shed 0 bases and J shed 5 bases, with 17 bases lying between them. The CDR3 has 16 amino acids. The sequence was collected from an adult with an advanced solid tumor such as melanoma, head and neck, liver or kidney cancer. This specimen was CD4+ or CD8+ T cells sorted from blood, taken in a trial of the OX40 agonist ivuxolimab. The rearrangement uses TRBV5-1 and TRBJ2-5; a weak D match, TRBD1 (6 bases). The CDR3 region has the DNA TGCGCCAGCAGCTTGGGGCAGGGGCGCGGCCTGGAGACCCAGTACTTC. Translating gives CASSLGQGRGLETQYF.